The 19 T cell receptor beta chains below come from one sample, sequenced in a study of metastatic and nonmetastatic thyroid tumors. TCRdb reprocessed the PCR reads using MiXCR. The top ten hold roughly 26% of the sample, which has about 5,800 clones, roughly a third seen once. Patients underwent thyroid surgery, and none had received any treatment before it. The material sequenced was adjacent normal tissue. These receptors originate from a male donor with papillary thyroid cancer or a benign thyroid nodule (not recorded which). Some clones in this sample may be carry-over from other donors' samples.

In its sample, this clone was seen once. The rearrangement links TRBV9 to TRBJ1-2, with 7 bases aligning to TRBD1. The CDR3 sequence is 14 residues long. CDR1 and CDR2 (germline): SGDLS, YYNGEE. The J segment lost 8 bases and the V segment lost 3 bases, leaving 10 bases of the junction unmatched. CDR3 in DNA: TGTGCCAGCAGCGCCCGGGACAGTTCTTGGGGCTACACCTTC. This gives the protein CASSARDSSWGYTF.

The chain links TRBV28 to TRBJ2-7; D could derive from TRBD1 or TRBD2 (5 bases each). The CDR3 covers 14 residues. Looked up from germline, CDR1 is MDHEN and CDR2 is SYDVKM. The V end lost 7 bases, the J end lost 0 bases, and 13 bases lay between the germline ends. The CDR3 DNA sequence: TGTGCCAGCACTCGGGACGGTCACTCCTACGAGCAGTACTTC. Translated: CASTRDGHSYEQYF.

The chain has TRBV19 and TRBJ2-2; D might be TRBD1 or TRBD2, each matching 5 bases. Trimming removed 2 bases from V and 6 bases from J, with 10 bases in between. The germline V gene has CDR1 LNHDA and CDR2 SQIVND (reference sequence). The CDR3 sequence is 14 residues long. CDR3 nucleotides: TGTGCCAGTAGTATACAGGGTAGCGCCGGGGAGCTGTTTTTT. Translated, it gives CASSIQGSAGELFF. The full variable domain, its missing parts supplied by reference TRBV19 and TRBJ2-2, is DGGITQSPKYLFRKEGQNVTLSCEQNLNHDAMYWYRQDPGQGLRLIYYSQIVNDFQKGDIAEGYSVSREKKESFPLTVTSAQKNPTAFYLCASSIQGSAGELFFGEGSRLTVL.

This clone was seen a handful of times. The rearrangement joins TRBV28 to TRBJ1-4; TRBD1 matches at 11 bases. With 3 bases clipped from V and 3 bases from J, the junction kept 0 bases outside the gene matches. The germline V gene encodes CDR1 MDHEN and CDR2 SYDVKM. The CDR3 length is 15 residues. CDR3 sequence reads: CASSLGQGANEKLFF. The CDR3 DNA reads TGTGCCAGCAGTTTGGGACAGGGGGCTAATGAAAAACTGTTTTTT.

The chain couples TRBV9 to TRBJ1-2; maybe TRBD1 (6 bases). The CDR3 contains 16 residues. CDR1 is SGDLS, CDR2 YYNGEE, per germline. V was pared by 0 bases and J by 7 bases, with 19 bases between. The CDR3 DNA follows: TGTGCCAGCAGCGTAGACGGGAGAGGGGGGCCCCCTGGCTACACCTTC. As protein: CASSVDGRGGPPGYTF.

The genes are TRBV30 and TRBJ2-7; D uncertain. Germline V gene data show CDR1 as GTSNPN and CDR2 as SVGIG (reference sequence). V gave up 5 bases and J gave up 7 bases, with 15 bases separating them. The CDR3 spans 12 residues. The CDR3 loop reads CAWGPSLGEQYF. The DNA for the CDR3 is TGTGCCTGGGGACCGTCCCTGGGGGAGCAGTACTTC.

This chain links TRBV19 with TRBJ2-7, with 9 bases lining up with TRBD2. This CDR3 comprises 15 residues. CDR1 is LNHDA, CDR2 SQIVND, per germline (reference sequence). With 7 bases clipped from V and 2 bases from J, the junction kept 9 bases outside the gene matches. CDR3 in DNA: TGTGCCAGTACCCCGCAGGCTAGCGGGACCTACGAGCAGTACTTC. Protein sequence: CASTPQASGTYEQYF.

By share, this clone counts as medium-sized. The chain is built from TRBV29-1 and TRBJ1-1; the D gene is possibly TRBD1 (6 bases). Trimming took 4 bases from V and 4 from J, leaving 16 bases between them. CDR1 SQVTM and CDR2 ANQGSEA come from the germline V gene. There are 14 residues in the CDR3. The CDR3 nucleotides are TGCAGCGTTGCCTCCCAGGGGTATGGCACTGAAGCTTTCTTT. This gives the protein CSVASQGYGTEAFF.

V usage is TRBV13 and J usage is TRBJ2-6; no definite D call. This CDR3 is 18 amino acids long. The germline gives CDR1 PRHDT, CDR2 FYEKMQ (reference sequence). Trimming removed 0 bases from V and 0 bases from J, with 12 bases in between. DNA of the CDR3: TGTGCCAGCAGCTTAGGGGCAGGCATTACCTCTGGGGCCAACGTCCTGACTTTC. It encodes CASSLGAGITSGANVLTF.

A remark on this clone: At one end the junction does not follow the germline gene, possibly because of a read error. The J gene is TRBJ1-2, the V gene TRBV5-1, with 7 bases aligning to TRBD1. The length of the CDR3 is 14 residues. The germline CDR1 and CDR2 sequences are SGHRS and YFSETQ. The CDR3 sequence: CASSFNRGGYGYTF. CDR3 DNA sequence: TGCGCCAGCAGCTTCAACAGGGGAGGTTATGGCTACACCTTT.

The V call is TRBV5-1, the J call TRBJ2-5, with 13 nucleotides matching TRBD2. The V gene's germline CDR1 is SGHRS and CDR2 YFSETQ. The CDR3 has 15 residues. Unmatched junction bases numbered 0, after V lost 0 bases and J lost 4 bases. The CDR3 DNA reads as TGCGCCAGCAGCTTGGGGACTAGCGGGGGAGAGACCCAGTACTTC. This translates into CASSLGTSGGETQYF.

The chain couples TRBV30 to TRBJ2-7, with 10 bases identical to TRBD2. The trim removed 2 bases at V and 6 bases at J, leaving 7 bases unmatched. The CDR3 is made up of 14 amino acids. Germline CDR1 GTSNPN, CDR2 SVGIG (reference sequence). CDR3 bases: TGTGCCTGGAGTACTCTAGCGGGAGATATCGAGCAGTACTTC. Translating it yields CAWSTLAGDIEQYF.

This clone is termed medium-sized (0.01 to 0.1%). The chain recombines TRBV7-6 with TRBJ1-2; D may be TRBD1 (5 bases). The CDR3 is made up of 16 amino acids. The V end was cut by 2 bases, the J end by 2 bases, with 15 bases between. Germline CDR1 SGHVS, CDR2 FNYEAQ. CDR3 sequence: CASSLQMGRQNYGYTF. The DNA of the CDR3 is TGTGCCAGCAGCTTACAAATGGGACGCCAGAACTATGGCTACACCTTC.

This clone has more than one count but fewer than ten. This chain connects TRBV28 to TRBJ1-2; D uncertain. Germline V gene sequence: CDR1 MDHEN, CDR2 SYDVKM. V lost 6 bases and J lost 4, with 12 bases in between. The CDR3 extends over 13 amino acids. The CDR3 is CASSLTTGYGYTF. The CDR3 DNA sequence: TGTGCCAGCAGCCTAACTACGGGCTATGGCTACACCTTC.

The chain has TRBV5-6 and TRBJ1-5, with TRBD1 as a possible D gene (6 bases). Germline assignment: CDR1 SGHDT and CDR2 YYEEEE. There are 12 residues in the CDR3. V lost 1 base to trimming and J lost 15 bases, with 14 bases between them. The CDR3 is CASSLKGRGGHF. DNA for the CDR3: TGTGCCAGCAGCTTGAAGGGCAGGGGAGGGCATTTT.

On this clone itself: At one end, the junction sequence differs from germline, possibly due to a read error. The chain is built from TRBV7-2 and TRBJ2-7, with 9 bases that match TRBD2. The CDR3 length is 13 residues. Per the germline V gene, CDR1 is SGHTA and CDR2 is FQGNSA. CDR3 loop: CASSFRPSGIVSF. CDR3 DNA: TGTGCCAGCAGCTTCCGTCCTAGCGGGATTGTTTCCTTC.

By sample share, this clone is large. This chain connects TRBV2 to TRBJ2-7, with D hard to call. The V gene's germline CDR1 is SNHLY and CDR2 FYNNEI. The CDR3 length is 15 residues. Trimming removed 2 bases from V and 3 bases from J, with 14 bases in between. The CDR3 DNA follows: TGTGCCAGCAGTGAAATGGGTCTACAATACTACGAGCAGTACTTC. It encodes CASSEMGLQYYEQYF.

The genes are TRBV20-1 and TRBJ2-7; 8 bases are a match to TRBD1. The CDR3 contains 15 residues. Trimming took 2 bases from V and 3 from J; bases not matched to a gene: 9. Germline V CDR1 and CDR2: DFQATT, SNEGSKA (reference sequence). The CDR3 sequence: CSARRATGARYEQYF. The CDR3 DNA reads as TGCAGTGCTAGAAGGGCGACAGGGGCCCGCTACGAGCAGTACTTC.

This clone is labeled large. Here the CDR3 DNA reads TGTGCCAGCAGCTTATTTGAGTACCAAGAGACCCAGTACTTC. This translates into CASSLFEYQETQYF. The chain employs TRBV11-1 and TRBJ2-5; D is uncertain. Germline CDR1 SGHAT, CDR2 FQDESV (reference sequence). V lost 2 bases, J lost 0 bases, and 7 bases lay in between. The length of the CDR3 is 14 residues.